The rows below give T cell receptor beta chains drawn from one sample of a study of blood T cell repertoires in COVID-19. Profiled with immunoSEQ multiplex PCR; TCRdb holds only in-frame clones, not every one. This sample has about 240,000 clones, with around 80% found just once. Sample: peripheral blood. The receptor set was obtained from a young woman with acute or convalescent COVID-19. The CDR3 runs from the conserved cysteine through the conserved F or W. D genes are given only for firm matches. Size tells how often a clone was seen (once, few, many) or the class of an expanded clone, and some rows leave it out.

>TRBV7-9|NA|TRBJ2-1|TRBD2
TGTGCCAGCAGCTTAGGGACTAGTCTAGCTCGGGACAATGAGCAGTTCTTC
CASSLGTSLARDNEQFF
>TRBV27|NA|TRBJ2-3|TRBD2
TGTGCCAGCGGATGGGGGACTAGCGGCACAGATACGCAGTATTTT
CASGWGTSGTDTQYF
>TRBV6-5|NA|TRBJ2-7|TRBD1
TGTGCCAGCAGTTGGGGGACAGGGGACGAGCAGTACTTC
CASSWGTGDEQYF
>TRBV19|many|TRBJ1-1|NA
TGTGCCAGTAGTTCCCTTCTGACAGAGTTGGGAACTGAAGCTTTCTTT
CASSSLLTELGTEAFF
>TRBV6-1|NA|TRBJ1-5|NA
TGTGCCAGCAGTGAAATCTGGGGAGGCAATCAGCCCCAGCATTTT
CASSEIWGGNQPQHF
>TRBV5-1|NA|TRBJ2-7|TRBD2
TGCGCCAGCGGGACTAGCGGGCCTACCTACGAGCAGTACTTC
CASGTSGPTYEQYF
>TRBV4-3|NA|TRBJ2-3|NA
TGCGCCAGCAGCCAAGATGACGAGGTCAGGGGTACGCAGTATTTT
CASSQDDEVRGTQYF
>TRBV9|NA|TRBJ1-5|NA
TGTGCCAGCAGCGTAACAGGTGTAGATCAGCCCCAGCATTTT
CASSVTGVDQPQHF
>TRBV6-5|NA|TRBJ1-6|NA
TGTGCCAGCAGTTACGACAGGTTCGCGAATTCACCCCTCCACTTT
CASSYDRFANSPLHF
>TRBV12-3/TRBV12-4|NA|TRBJ1-1|TRBD1
TGTGCCAGCAGATTAAGGGACAGGCCCGCTTTCTTT
CASRLRDRPAFF
>TRBV7-8|NA|TRBJ1-4|NA
TGTGCCAGCAGCTCAAGGGGACAAGAAGCTGAAAAACTGTTTTTT
CASSSRGQEAEKLFF
>TRBV19|NA|TRBJ1-6|TRBD1
TGTGCCAGTAGTATAGATCACAGGGGAGGTTCACCCCTTCACTTT
CASSIDHRGGSPLHF
>TRBV30|NA|TRBJ2-7|NA
TGTGCCTGGAGCGGCACCACAGTGCCCTACGAGCAGTACTTC
CAWSGTTVPYEQYF
>TRBV30|NA|TRBJ1-4|NA
TGTGCCTGGAGAACAGGCCCAGTCACAGCTAATGAAAAACTGTTTTTT
CAWRTGPVTANEKLFF
>TRBV11-2|NA|TRBJ2-2|TRBD1
TGTGCCAGCAGCCTAGGGGCCGGGACAGTGACCGGGGAGCTGTTTTTT
CASSLGAGTVTGELFF
>TRBV6-7|NA|TRBJ2-1|NA
TGTGCCAGCATAGGAGGGGCCTCATGGAATGAGCAGTTCTTC
CASIGGASWNEQFF
>TRBV19|once|TRBJ2-1|TRBD1
TGTGCCAGTAGTATCCCGGACAGGGCCTACAATGAGCAGTTCTTC
CASSIPDRAYNEQFF
>TRBV18|NA|TRBJ2-3|NA
TGTGCCAGCTCACCCACCGAGTTGTCAGGGAACACAGATACGCAGTATTTT
CASSPTELSGNTDTQYF
>TRBV28|once|TRBJ1-1|TRBD1
TGTGCCAGCAGTTTTAGGGACAGGGGAATAGGGTATAACACTGAAGCTTTCTTT
CASSFRDRGIGYNTEAFF
>TRBV7-8|NA|TRBJ2-7|NA
TGTGCCAGCATGGTCGGGACTGCCGGGGCCTACGAGCAGTACTTC
CASMVGTAGAYEQYF